The 22 T cell receptor beta chains given below trace back to one sample, sequenced in a study of blood T cell repertoires in COVID-19. This table comes from immunoSEQ multiplex PCR, and its TCRdb copy is limited to in-frame clones, with some not included. Found here are 200,000 to 250,000 clones, around 89% of them singletons; the top ten hold around 4%. Sequences were obtained from PBMCs or T cells enriched from blood (not recorded which). These receptors originate from a woman in her twenties or thirties who had recovered from COVID-19.

V is TRBV5-8 and J is TRBJ2-2; D may be TRBD2 (5 bases). Germline V CDR1 and CDR2: SGHTS, YDEGEE. This CDR3 is built from 15 residues. Trimming stripped 5 bases from V and 6 bases from J, with 17 bases between. The CDR3 sequence is CASRPGFMRAGELFF. The DNA of the CDR3 is TGTGCCAGCAGACCGGGGTTTATGAGAGCCGGGGAGCTGTTTTTT.

This chain connects TRBV30 to TRBJ1-1; D gene unclear. CDR1 is GTSNPN and CDR2 is SVGIG in the germline V gene (reference sequence). This CDR3 region has 15 residues. Trimming took 3 bases from V and 4 from J, leaving 18 bases between them. CDR3 coding DNA: TGTGCCTGGAGCCTGGAGGGTGCGGGCGCCACTGAAGCTTTCTTT. Residues: CAWSLEGAGATEAFF.

This clone was observed a few times. The chain recombines TRBV23-1 with TRBJ2-5, with TRBD1 identical over 7 bases. TRBV23-1 falls under the ORF class, with uncertain function. The length of the CDR3 is 16 residues. V was clipped by 0 bases and J by 4 bases; unmatched bases: 8. This chain's CDR3 is CASSQSWTHRGETQYF. The CDR3, as DNA: TGCGCCAGCAGTCAATCCTGGACGCACAGGGGAGAGACCCAGTACTTC.

V and J are TRBV29-1 and TRBJ1-5, with unresolved D. V was pared by 7 bases and J by 4 bases, with 14 bases between. The CDR3 spans 13 residues. CDR1 and CDR2 from the germline V gene are SQVTM and ANQGSEA. The CDR3 sequence: CSAGENQNQPQHF. In nucleotides, the CDR3 is TGCAGCGCCGGGGAGAATCAAAATCAGCCCCAGCATTTT.

In its sample, this clone was seen once. V is TRBV13 and J is TRBJ1-2; 10 bases align to TRBD1. CDR1 and CDR2 (germline): PRHDT, FYEKMQ (reference sequence). The CDR3 spans 18 residues. J lost 1 base, V lost 0 bases, and 8 bases had no gene match. In nucleotides, the CDR3 is TGTGCCAGCAGCTTAGGTGGGGACAGGGGAATAATTAACTATGGCTACACCTTC. It yields the protein CASSLGGDRGIINYGYTF.

The J gene is TRBJ2-7, the V gene TRBV27; D gene uncertain. The V and J ends lost 1 base and 5 bases respectively, with 9 bases between them. CDR3 length equals 13 residues. Germline loops: CDR1 MNHEY, CDR2 SMNVEV (reference sequence). The CDR3 loop reads CASSLYGQDEQYF. The CDR3 bases are TGTGCCAGCAGTTTATATGGCCAAGACGAGCAGTACTTC.

This chain uses TRBV6-4 with TRBJ1-2, with a tentative D call TRBD1 (5 bases). Trimming shortened V by 5 bases and J by 7 bases, and 20 bases separated the two germline ends. The CDR3 is 15 amino acids. Germline CDR1 reads MRHNA; CDR2 reads SNTAGT. The CDR3 DNA is TGTGCCAGCAGTAAAGGCCAGGGAGGCCTTAGTGGCTACACCTTC. As protein: CASSKGQGGLSGYTF.

The chain is built from TRBV5-1 and TRBJ2-7; D is unresolved. CDR1 and CDR2 from the germline V gene are SGHRS and YFSETQ. The CDR3 loop spans 13 amino acids. V lost 1 base, J lost 3 bases, and 8 bases lay in between. Here the CDR3 DNA reads TGCGCCAGCAGCTTGCAGGATGTCTACGAGCAGTACTTC. Translation gives CASSLQDVYEQYF.

The gene calls are TRBV28 and TRBJ1-1, with unresolved D. The V gene lost 5 bases and the J gene lost 0 bases, with 10 bases spanning the gap. Germline CDR1 is MDHEN and CDR2 is SYDVKM. The CDR3 totals 14 residues. CDR3 loop: CASSTGGVNTEAFF. The DNA for the CDR3 is TGTGCCAGCAGTACCGGCGGGGTGAACACTGAAGCTTTCTTT.

V gene TRBV28 combines with J gene TRBJ2-3, with a tentative D call TRBD1 (6 bases). The CDR3 covers 15 residues. V was pared by 3 bases and J by 1 base, with 11 bases between. The germline V gene encodes CDR1 MDHEN and CDR2 SYDVKM. This CDR3 is CASSFRGPRTDTQYF. CDR3 coding DNA: TGTGCCAGCAGTTTCAGGGGCCCCCGCACAGATACGCAGTATTTT. The variable domain in full, completed from reference TRBV28 and TRBJ2-3, reads DVKVTQSSRYLVKRTGEKVFLECVQDMDHENMFWYRQDPGLGLRLIYFSYDVKMKEKGDIPEGYSVSREKKERFSLILESASTNQTSMYLCASSFRGPRTDTQYFGPGTRLTVL.

The gene calls are TRBV7-2 and TRBJ2-1; D is ambiguous. V was shortened by 1 base and J by 5 bases, with 9 bases between the two germline ends. The CDR3 sequence is 14 residues long. Germline V CDR1 and CDR2: SGHTA, FQGNSA. The CDR3: CASSLGSGNNEQFF. CDR3 nucleotides: TGTGCCAGCAGCTTAGGTTCTGGCAACAATGAGCAGTTCTTC.

The rearrangement links TRBV3-1 (or the pseudogene TRBV3-2) to TRBJ2-1; 8 bases agree with TRBD2. Germline values: CDR1 LGHDT, CDR2 YNNKEL (reference sequence). The CDR3 runs to 16 residues. V gave up 0 bases and J gave up 4 bases; unmatched junction bases: 5. In nucleotides, the CDR3 is TGTGCCAGCAGCCAAGATCCAGCGGGAGAGTACAATGAGCAGTTCTTC. As protein: CASSQDPAGEYNEQFF.

V is TRBV4-1 and J is TRBJ2-2, with a tentative D call TRBD1 (5 bases). This CDR3 region has 16 residues. Per the germline V gene, CDR1 is MGHRA and CDR2 is YSYEKL. The V gene lost 0 bases and the J gene lost 0 bases, with 8 bases spanning the gap. CDR3 sequence reads: CASSQEGAANTGELFF. The DNA of the CDR3 is TGCGCCAGCAGCCAAGAAGGGGCCGCGAACACCGGGGAGCTGTTTTTT.

This chain connects TRBV7-9 to TRBJ1-1, with no clear D. Germline-derived CDR1 and CDR2 are SEHNR and FQNEAQ (reference sequence). The CDR3 is 12 residues long. The germline V and J ends were trimmed by 4 bases and 1 base, with 4 bases remaining between them. CDR3 residues: CASSWQNTEAFF. The DNA for the CDR3 is TGTGCCAGCAGCTGGCAGAACACTGAAGCTTTCTTT.

This chain links TRBV19 with TRBJ1-2, with a tentative D call TRBD1 (6 bases). The CDR3 is made up of 16 amino acids. CDR1 is LNHDA, CDR2 SQIVND, per germline (reference sequence). The ends were cut back, 6 bases at V and 0 bases at J, with 17 bases in the middle. CDR3: CASRSLTGTANYGYTF. In DNA form, the CDR3 reads TGTGCCAGTAGGAGCCTGACAGGAACCGCTAACTATGGCTACACCTTC. The full variable domain, in which reference TRBV19 and TRBJ1-2 provide the parts outside the CDR3, is DGGITQSPKYLFRKEGQNVTLSCEQNLNHDAMYWYRQDPGQGLRLIYYSQIVNDFQKGDIAEGYSVSREKKESFPLTVTSAQKNPTAFYLCASRSLTGTANYGYTFGSGTRLTVV.

V and J are TRBV24-1 and TRBJ2-7; 7 bases line up with TRBD2. Germline CDR1 KGHDR, CDR2 SFDVKD. CDR3 length equals 14 residues. With 4 bases clipped from V and 4 bases from J, the junction kept 6 bases outside the gene matches. The chain's CDR3 is CATSESGGPYEQYF. The CDR3 DNA is TGTGCCACCAGTGAGTCGGGGGGTCCTTACGAGCAGTACTTC.

The chain recombines TRBV28 with TRBJ1-2, with 7 nucleotides matching TRBD1. V lost 2 bases and J lost 5; bases outside the gene matches: 8. The CDR3 contains 15 residues. Germline V gene sequence: CDR1 MDHEN, CDR2 SYDVKM. This CDR3 is CASSLGTGTAYGYTF. The CDR3 DNA is TGTGCCAGCAGTTTAGGTACCGGGACAGCTTATGGCTACACCTTC.

The chain links TRBV7-2 to TRBJ2-1; 7 nucleotides agree with TRBD2. V shed 3 bases, J shed 10 bases, and the junction held 6 bases outside the gene matches. Germline CDR1 SGHTA, CDR2 FQGNSA. The CDR3 consists of 13 residues. The CDR3: CASSFLGGGEQFF. CDR3 in DNA: TGTGCCAGCAGCTTCCTCGGGGGAGGGGAGCAGTTCTTC.

This chain uses TRBV11-2 with TRBJ1-1; 8 nucleotides match TRBD1. There are 19 residues in the CDR3. Germline loops: CDR1 SGHAT, CDR2 FQNNGV. The junction had 15 bases not matched to a gene; V was cut back by 2 bases and J by 1 base. In nucleotides, the CDR3 is TGTGCCAGCAGCTTATTACGGGGACAGGCATCGGATGCGAACACTGAAGCTTTCTTT. It specifies CASSLLRGQASDANTEAFF.

The rearrangement uses TRBV7-2 and TRBJ1-5; TRBD1 agrees at 11 bases. CDR1 SGHTA and CDR2 FQGNSA come from the germline V gene. The CDR3 length is 18 residues. The ends lost 5 bases at V and 3 bases at J; junction bases unmatched: 12. The CDR3 DNA sequence: TGTGCCAGCAGCCTAGGACAGGGGGCTACAATTGCCAATCAGCCCCAGCATTTT. This codes for CASSLGQGATIANQPQHF. Variable domain in full (rest from reference TRBV7-2 and TRBJ1-5): GAGVSQSPSNKVTEKGKDVELRCDPISGHTALYWYRQSLGQGLEFLIYFQGNSAPDKSGLPSDRFSAERTGGSVSTLTIQRTQQEDSAVYLCASSLGQGATIANQPQHFGDGTRLSIL.

This chain joins TRBV28 and TRBJ1-3; no definite D call. Germline V gene data show CDR1 as MDHEN and CDR2 as SYDVKM. CDR3 length equals 18 residues. Trimming removed 5 bases at V and 4 bases at J, with 24 bases between. CDR3 DNA sequence: TGTGCCAGCAGTCACAACTACCGAACATCATCGGAAGGAAACACCATATATTTT. It translates to CASSHNYRTSSEGNTIYF.

The V call is TRBV7-9, the J call TRBJ2-7; D may be TRBD1 (5 bases). Germline CDR1 and CDR2: SEHNR and FQNEAQ (reference sequence). The V end was cut by 7 bases, the J end by 7 bases, with 20 bases between. CDR3 length equals 14 residues. Written as DNA, the CDR3 is TGTGCCAGCACCCCTCGGACATCAACATCAGAGCAGTACTTC. Amino acids: CASTPRTSTSEQYF.